This is a list of T cell receptor beta chains from one sample in a study of blood T cells in healthy people across ages. TCRdb used MiXCR to reprocess the 5' RACE reads, holding one entry per CDR3 protein. Here the sample spans hundreds of thousands of distinct CDR3 sequences, more than 25% being singletons. Input material: blood. The receptors were gathered from a woman at least 80 years old in good health. The CDR3 runs from the conserved cysteine through the conserved F or W. Each record gives: clone size, J gene, D gene, V gene, CDR3 DNA, CDR3 protein. The D gene is left open where the match is weak. Expanded clones are given a class, and other clones once, few, many or no size at all.

abundance: -
j_gene: TRBJ1-5
d_gene: -
v_gene: TRBV7-6
CDR3nt: TGTGCCAGCACCGAGGGTCGGGGGGTGAATCAGCCCCAGCATTTT
CDR3aa: CASTEGRGVNQPQHF

abundance: many
j_gene: TRBJ2-3
d_gene: -
v_gene: TRBV9
CDR3nt: TGTGCCAGCAGCCCTAGACTCTCTAGCGCCCGCACAGATACGCAGTATTTT
CDR3aa: CASSPRLSSARTDTQYF

abundance: many
j_gene: TRBJ2-1
d_gene: -
v_gene: TRBV12-3/TRBV12-4
CDR3nt: TGTGCCAGCATGTCCAATGGGGGTTACAATGAGCAGTTCTTC
CDR3aa: CASMSNGGYNEQFF

abundance: many
j_gene: TRBJ2-3
d_gene: -
v_gene: TRBV5-1
CDR3nt: TGCGCCAGCAGCTTCACAGGGGAGGGAGGTACGCAGTATTTT
CDR3aa: CASSFTGEGGTQYF

abundance: many
j_gene: TRBJ1-2
d_gene: -
v_gene: TRBV27
CDR3nt: TGTGCCAGCAGCGCCGGGACCTTCACTATTCAAGGGGCGGGCTACACCTTC
CDR3aa: CASSAGTFTIQGAGYTF

abundance: once
j_gene: TRBJ1-3
d_gene: -
v_gene: TRBV12-3/TRBV12-4
CDR3nt: TGTGCCAGCAGTCCGACAGGTGGAAACACCATATATTTT
CDR3aa: CASSPTGGNTIYF

abundance: -
j_gene: TRBJ2-7
d_gene: -
v_gene: TRBV9
CDR3nt: TGTGCCTGCAGCGTAGCAGGGAAAGACGAGCAGTACTTC
CDR3aa: CACSVAGKDEQYF

abundance: -
j_gene: TRBJ2-7
d_gene: -
v_gene: TRBV28
CDR3nt: TGTGCCAGCAGGAAAACAGGGGGGGGGAACGAGCAGTACTTC
CDR3aa: CASRKTGGGNEQYF

abundance: few
j_gene: TRBJ2-6
d_gene: TRBD1
v_gene: TRBV9
CDR3nt: TGTGCCAGCAGCGCCCGGGACAGGGCCTCTGGGGCCAACGTCCTGACTTTC
CDR3aa: CASSARDRASGANVLTF

abundance: many
j_gene: TRBJ1-2
d_gene: -
v_gene: TRBV12-3/TRBV12-4
CDR3nt: TGTGCCAGCAGTTTAGAATACAGGGACTATGGCTACACCTTC
CDR3aa: CASSLEYRDYGYTF

abundance: -
j_gene: TRBJ1-5
d_gene: TRBD1
v_gene: TRBV6-6
CDR3nt: TGTGCCAGCAGCAACCCACAGGGGGCCACCCTTTTTCAGCCCCAGCATTTT
CDR3aa: CASSNPQGATLFQPQHF

abundance: -
j_gene: TRBJ1-2
d_gene: -
v_gene: TRBV6-5
CDR3nt: TGTGCCAGCAGTTACATAAATCAGGGTCCTAACTATGGCTACACCTTC
CDR3aa: CASSYINQGPNYGYTF

abundance: few
j_gene: TRBJ2-4
d_gene: -
v_gene: TRBV6-5
CDR3nt: TGTGCCAGCAGTTACTCGAGAGGGGAACTAGCCAAAAACATTCAGTACTTC
CDR3aa: CASSYSRGELAKNIQYF

abundance: -
j_gene: TRBJ2-5
d_gene: -
v_gene: TRBV12-3/TRBV12-4
CDR3nt: TGTGCCAGCAGTCCAGCTCACAGGGACCCAAGGGAGACCCAGTACTTC
CDR3aa: CASSPAHRDPRETQYF

abundance: -
j_gene: TRBJ1-3
d_gene: TRBD1
v_gene: TRBV20-1
CDR3nt: TGCAGTGCTCAGGACAGGGACTCTGGAAACACCATATATTTT
CDR3aa: CSAQDRDSGNTIYF

abundance: few
j_gene: TRBJ1-5
d_gene: -
v_gene: TRBV6-2/TRBV6-3
CDR3nt: TGTGCCAGCAAGGAGGGTGGGCCCCAGCATTTT
CDR3aa: CASKEGGPQHF

abundance: -
j_gene: TRBJ1-2
d_gene: TRBD1
v_gene: TRBV5-1
CDR3nt: TGCGCCAGCAGAACCGGGACAGGGGGCAAGAACTATGGCTACACCTTC
CDR3aa: CASRTGTGGKNYGYTF

abundance: many
j_gene: TRBJ2-5
d_gene: TRBD1
v_gene: TRBV7-2
CDR3nt: TGTGCCAGCAGCTTGGGACAGGGGCACTTATACTTACAAGAGACCCAGTACTTC
CDR3aa: CASSLGQGHLYLQETQYF

abundance: many
j_gene: TRBJ2-7
d_gene: TRBD1
v_gene: TRBV20-1
CDR3nt: TGCAGTGCTAGAGAACTCCCCCGGGGGCAGGGGGCTAAAATTGGGTACGAGCAGTACTTC
CDR3aa: CSARELPRGQGAKIGYEQYF

abundance: -
j_gene: TRBJ1-4
d_gene: -
v_gene: TRBV7-2
CDR3nt: TGTGCCAGCAGCTCCACCCGGGCCAGTAATGAAAAACTGTTTTTT
CDR3aa: CASSSTRASNEKLFF

abundance: many
j_gene: TRBJ2-7
d_gene: -
v_gene: TRBV12-3/TRBV12-4
CDR3nt: TGTGCCAGCAGTTTGGGGGCAGGGTCGGGCGAGCAGTACTTC
CDR3aa: CASSLGAGSGEQYF

abundance: few
j_gene: TRBJ2-3
d_gene: TRBD2
v_gene: TRBV11-3
CDR3nt: TGTGCCAGCAGTGCAAACCCACTAGCGGGGGGCTCAGATACGCAGTATTTT
CDR3aa: CASSANPLAGGSDTQYF

abundance: -
j_gene: TRBJ2-7
d_gene: -
v_gene: TRBV5-1
CDR3nt: TGCGCCAGCAGCTTGGTGCGACAGGCTAGTGCCGAGCAGTACTTC
CDR3aa: CASSLVRQASAEQYF

abundance: many
j_gene: TRBJ1-4
d_gene: -
v_gene: TRBV10-3
CDR3nt: TGTGCCATCAGTGACAGCAATGACGAAAAACTGTTTTTT
CDR3aa: CAISDSNDEKLFF

abundance: -
j_gene: TRBJ1-2
d_gene: -
v_gene: TRBV6-6
CDR3nt: TGTGCCAGCAGAACAGGGAGGTATGGCTACACCTTC
CDR3aa: CASRTGRYGYTF

abundance: many
j_gene: TRBJ2-5
d_gene: TRBD2
v_gene: TRBV27
CDR3nt: TGTGCCAGCAGTACCGGACTAGCGGGGACCCAAGAGACCCAGTACTTC
CDR3aa: CASSTGLAGTQETQYF

abundance: many
j_gene: TRBJ1-2
d_gene: -
v_gene: TRBV12-3/TRBV12-4
CDR3nt: TGTGCCAGCAGCTCCGGGGGGAAGTATGGCTACACCTTC
CDR3aa: CASSSGGKYGYTF

abundance: few
j_gene: TRBJ2-1
d_gene: -
v_gene: TRBV6-5
CDR3nt: TGTGCCAGCAGTAATAACAGCAGTGAGCAGTTCTTC
CDR3aa: CASSNNSSEQFF

abundance: -
j_gene: TRBJ1-2
d_gene: -
v_gene: TRBV28
CDR3nt: TGTGCCAGCCTCCGGGGGGATGATGGCTACACCTTC
CDR3aa: CASLRGDDGYTF

abundance: -
j_gene: TRBJ2-7
d_gene: -
v_gene: TRBV4-3
CDR3nt: TGCGCCAGCAGTTACGGGGTCGATCAGGTGGGGGCTACCCGGCAGTACTTC
CDR3aa: CASSYGVDQVGATRQYF

abundance: -
j_gene: TRBJ2-2
d_gene: TRBD2
v_gene: TRBV4-3
CDR3nt: TGCGCCAGCAGCCAAGACTTCGGGGGGGGCACAACCGGGGAGCTGTTTTTT
CDR3aa: CASSQDFGGGTTGELFF

abundance: -
j_gene: TRBJ1-2
d_gene: TRBD1
v_gene: TRBV7-2
CDR3nt: TGTGCCAGCAGGCCTCGGACAGGGGCAGACTATGGCTACACCTTC
CDR3aa: CASRPRTGADYGYTF

abundance: many
j_gene: TRBJ2-1
d_gene: TRBD2
v_gene: TRBV6-6
CDR3nt: TGTGCCAGCAGACCAACTAGCGGGGGGGCATATGAGCAGTTCTTC
CDR3aa: CASRPTSGGAYEQFF

abundance: many
j_gene: TRBJ2-4
d_gene: -
v_gene: TRBV3-1
CDR3nt: TGTGCCAGCAGCTCCCGGTGGGCCGCCAAAAACATTCAGTACTTC
CDR3aa: CASSSRWAAKNIQYF

abundance: many
j_gene: TRBJ2-3
d_gene: -
v_gene: TRBV18
CDR3nt: TGTGCCAGCTCGCCTTCGACCGGGACGCCAGCTCAGTATTTT
CDR3aa: CASSPSTGTPAQYF

abundance: few
j_gene: TRBJ1-1
d_gene: -
v_gene: TRBV6-5
CDR3nt: TGTGCCAGCAGTACAGGGTCATCTCTGAACACTGAAGCTTTCTTT
CDR3aa: CASSTGSSLNTEAFF

abundance: many
j_gene: TRBJ2-4
d_gene: -
v_gene: TRBV27
CDR3nt: TGTGCCAGCAGGAGGGAAGGGAACAAAAACATTCAGTACTTC
CDR3aa: CASRREGNKNIQYF